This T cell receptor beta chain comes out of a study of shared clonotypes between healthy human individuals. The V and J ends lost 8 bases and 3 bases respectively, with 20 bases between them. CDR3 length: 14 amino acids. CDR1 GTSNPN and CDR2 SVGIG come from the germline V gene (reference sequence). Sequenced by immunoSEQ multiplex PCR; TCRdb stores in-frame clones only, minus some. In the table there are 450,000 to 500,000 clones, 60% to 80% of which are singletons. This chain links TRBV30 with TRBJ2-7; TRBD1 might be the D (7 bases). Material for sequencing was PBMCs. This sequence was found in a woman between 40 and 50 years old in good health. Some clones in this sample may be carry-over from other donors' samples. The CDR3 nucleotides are TGTGCCCAAGCAGGGGGGACGACGTACTACGAGCAGTACTTC. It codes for CAQAGGTTYYEQYF. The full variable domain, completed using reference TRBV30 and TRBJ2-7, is SQTIHQWPATLVQPVGSPLSLECTVEGTSNPNLYWYRQAAGRGLQLLFYSVGIGQISSEVPQNLSASRPQDRQFILSSKKLLLSDSGFYLCAQAGGTTYYEQYFGPGTRLTVT.